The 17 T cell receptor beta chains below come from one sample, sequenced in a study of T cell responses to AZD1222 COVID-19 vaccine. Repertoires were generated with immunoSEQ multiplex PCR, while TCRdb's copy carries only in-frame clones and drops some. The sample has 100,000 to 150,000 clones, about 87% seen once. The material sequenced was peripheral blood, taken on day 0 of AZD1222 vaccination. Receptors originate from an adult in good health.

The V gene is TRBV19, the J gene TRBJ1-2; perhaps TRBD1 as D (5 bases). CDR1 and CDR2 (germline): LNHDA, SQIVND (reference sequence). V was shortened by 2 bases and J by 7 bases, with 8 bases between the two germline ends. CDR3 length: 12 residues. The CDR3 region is CASSIPGTGYTF. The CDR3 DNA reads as TGTGCCAGTAGTATACCAGGGACTGGCTACACCTTC.

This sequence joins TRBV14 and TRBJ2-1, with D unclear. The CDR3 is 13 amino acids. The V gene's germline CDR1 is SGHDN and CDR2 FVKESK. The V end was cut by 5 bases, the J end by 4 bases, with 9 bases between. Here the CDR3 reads CASSVVRYNEQFF. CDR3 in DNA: TGTGCCAGCAGCGTAGTACGTTACAATGAGCAGTTCTTC.

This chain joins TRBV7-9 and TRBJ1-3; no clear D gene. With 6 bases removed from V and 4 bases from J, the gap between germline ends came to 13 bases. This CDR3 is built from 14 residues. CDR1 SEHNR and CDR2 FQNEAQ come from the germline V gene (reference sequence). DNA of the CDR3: TGTGCCAGCAGACCGTGGGCCTCAGGAAACACCATATATTTT. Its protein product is CASRPWASGNTIYF.

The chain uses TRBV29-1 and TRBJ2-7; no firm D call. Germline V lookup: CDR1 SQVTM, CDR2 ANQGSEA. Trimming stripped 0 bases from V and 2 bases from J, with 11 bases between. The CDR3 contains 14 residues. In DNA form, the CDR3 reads TGCAGCGTTGAAGATCTAGGAGTTCCCTACGAGCAGTACTTC. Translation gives CSVEDLGVPYEQYF.

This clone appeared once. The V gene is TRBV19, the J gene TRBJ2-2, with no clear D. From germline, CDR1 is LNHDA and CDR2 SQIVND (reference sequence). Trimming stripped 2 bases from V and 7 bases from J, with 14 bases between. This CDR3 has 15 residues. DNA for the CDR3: TGTGCCAGTAGTATAACGCAAAAGGGCGGCGGGGAGCTGTTTTTT. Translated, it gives CASSITQKGGGELFF. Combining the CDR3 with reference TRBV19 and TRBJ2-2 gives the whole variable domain DGGITQSPKYLFRKEGQNVTLSCEQNLNHDAMYWYRQDPGQGLRLIYYSQIVNDFQKGDIAEGYSVSREKKESFPLTVTSAQKNPTAFYLCASSITQKGGGELFFGEGSRLTVL.

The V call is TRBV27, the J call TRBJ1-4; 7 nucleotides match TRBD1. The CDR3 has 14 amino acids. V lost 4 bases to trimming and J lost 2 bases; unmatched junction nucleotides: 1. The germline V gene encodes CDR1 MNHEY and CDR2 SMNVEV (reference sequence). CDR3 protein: CASSSGGTNEKLFF. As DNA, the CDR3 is TGTGCCAGCAGTTCAGGGGGGACTAATGAAAAACTGTTTTTT.

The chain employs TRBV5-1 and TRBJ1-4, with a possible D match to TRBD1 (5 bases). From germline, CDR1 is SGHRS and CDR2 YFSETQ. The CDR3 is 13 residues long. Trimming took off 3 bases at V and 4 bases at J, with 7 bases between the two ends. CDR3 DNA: TGCGCCAGCAGCTCGACAGATAATGAAAAACTGTTTTTT. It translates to CASSSTDNEKLFF. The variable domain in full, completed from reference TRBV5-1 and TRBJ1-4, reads KAGVTQTPRYLIKTRGQQVTLSCSPISGHRSVSWYQQTPGQGLQFLFEYFSETQRNKGNFPGRFSGRQFSNSRSEMNVSTLELGDSALYLCASSSTDNEKLFFGSGTQLSVL.

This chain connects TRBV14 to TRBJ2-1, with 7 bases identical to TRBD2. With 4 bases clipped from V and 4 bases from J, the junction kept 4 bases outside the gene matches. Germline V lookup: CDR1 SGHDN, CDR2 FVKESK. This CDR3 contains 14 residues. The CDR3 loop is CASSRGSQYNEQFF. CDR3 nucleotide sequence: TGTGCCAGCAGCCGCGGGAGTCAATACAATGAGCAGTTCTTC.

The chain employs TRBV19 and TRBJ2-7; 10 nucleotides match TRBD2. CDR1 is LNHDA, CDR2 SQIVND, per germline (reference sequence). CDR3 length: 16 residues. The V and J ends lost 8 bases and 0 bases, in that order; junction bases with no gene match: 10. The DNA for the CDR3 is TGTGCCAGTGCCCGCAGCGGGGGGGACCCCTCCTACGAGCAGTACTTC. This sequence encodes CASARSGGDPSYEQYF.

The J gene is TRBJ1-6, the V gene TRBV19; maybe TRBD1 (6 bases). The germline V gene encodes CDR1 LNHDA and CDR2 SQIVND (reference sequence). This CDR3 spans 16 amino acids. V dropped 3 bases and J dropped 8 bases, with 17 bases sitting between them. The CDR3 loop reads CASSISTGWRHSPLHF. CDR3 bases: TGTGCCAGTAGTATTTCAACAGGGTGGAGACATTCACCCCTCCACTTT.

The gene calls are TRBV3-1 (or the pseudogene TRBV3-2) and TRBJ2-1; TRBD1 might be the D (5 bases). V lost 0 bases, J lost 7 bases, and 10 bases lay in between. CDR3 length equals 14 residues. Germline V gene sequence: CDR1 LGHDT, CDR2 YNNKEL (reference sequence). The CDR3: CASSQEGRVNEQFF. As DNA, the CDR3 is TGTGCCAGCAGCCAAGAGGGCAGGGTGAATGAGCAGTTCTTC.

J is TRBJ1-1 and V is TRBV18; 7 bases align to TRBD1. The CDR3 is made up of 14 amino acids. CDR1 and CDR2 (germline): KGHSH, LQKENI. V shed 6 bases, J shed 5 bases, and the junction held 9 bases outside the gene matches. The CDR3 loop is CASSPERGQTEAFF. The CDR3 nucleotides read TGTGCCAGCTCTCCTGAAAGGGGGCAGACTGAAGCTTTCTTT.

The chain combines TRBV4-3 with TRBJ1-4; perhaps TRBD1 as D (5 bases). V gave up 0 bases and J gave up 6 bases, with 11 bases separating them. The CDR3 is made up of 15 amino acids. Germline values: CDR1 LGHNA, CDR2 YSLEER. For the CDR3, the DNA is TGCGCCAGCAGCCAAGACGACAGCGAATATGAAAAACTGTTTTTT. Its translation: CASSQDDSEYEKLFF.

This chain's CDR3 is CAISVDRVGTEAFF. The CDR3 DNA reads as TGTGCCATCAGTGTGGACAGGGTTGGGACTGAAGCTTTCTTT. The chain has TRBV10-3 and TRBJ1-1; 8 nucleotides line up with TRBD1. Germline V gene sequence: CDR1 ENHRY, CDR2 SYGVKD. The CDR3 is made up of 14 amino acids. The V and J ends lost 4 bases and 5 bases, in that order; junction bases with no gene match: 6.

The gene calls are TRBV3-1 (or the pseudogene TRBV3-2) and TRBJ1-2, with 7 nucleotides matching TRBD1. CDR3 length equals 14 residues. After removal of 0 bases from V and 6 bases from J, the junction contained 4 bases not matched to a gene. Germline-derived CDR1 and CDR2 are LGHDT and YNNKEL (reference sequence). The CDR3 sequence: CASSQEGGSNGYTF. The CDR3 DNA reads TGTGCCAGCAGCCAAGAAGGGGGCTCAAATGGCTACACCTTC.

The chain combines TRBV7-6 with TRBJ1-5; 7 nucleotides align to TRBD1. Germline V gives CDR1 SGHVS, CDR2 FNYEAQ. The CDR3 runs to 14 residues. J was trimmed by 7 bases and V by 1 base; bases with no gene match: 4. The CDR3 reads CASSLGTGRQPQHF. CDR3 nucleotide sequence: TGTGCCAGCAGCTTAGGGACAGGAAGACAGCCCCAGCATTTT.

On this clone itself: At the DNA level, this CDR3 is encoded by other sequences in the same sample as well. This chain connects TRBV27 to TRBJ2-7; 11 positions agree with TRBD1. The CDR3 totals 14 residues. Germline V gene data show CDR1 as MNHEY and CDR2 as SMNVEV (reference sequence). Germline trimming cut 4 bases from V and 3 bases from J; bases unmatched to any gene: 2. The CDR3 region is CASSSDRGRYEQYF. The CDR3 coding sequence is TGTGCCAGCAGTTCGGACAGGGGGCGCTACGAGCAGTACTTC.